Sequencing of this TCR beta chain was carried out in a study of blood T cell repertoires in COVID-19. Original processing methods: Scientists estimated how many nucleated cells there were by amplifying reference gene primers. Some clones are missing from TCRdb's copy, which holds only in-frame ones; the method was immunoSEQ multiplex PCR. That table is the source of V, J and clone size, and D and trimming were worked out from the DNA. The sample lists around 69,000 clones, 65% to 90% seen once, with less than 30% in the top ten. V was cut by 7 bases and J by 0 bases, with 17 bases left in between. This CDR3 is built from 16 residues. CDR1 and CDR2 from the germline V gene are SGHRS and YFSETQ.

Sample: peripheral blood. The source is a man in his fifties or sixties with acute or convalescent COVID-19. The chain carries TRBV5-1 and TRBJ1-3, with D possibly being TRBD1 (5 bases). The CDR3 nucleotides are TGCGCCAGCTCGAGAATGCAGGGCGTCTCTGGAAACACCATATATTTT. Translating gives CASSRMQGVSGNTIYF.